Described below is a single TCR beta chain sequence and its context. Its antigen is still unknown. The record originates from a study of cytomegalovirus exposure and HLA in healthy donors. Study information: An analysis done earlier identified about 120 million unique TCR beta sequences from about 179 million T cells.

Notes on the study in general: According to the study, roughly 180 TCR beta chains were cytomegalovirus-associated. A later analysis, which compared TCR beta chains of equal frequency, found the HLA-associated ones more clonally expanded.

The PCR had 60 Vbeta and 13 Jbeta primers. Clones were sequenced by immunoSEQ multiplex PCR, and TCRdb holds only the in-frame ones, with some missing. The sample comprises under 200,000 clones, approximately 78% of which are singletons, and approximately 0.8% rests with the top ten. This clonotype was sampled from a woman between 18 and 29 years old in good health and CMV-seronegative. The sequencing sample was made of PBMCs.

The CDR3 DNA sequence: TGTGCCAGCAGCATCCGGGACAGGGGAAATCAGCCCCAGCATTTT. This sequence encodes CASSIRDRGNQPQHF. The chain employs TRBV5-6 and TRBJ1-5; 10 bases agree with TRBD1. Germline assignment: CDR1 SGHDT and CDR2 YYEEEE. The CDR3 contains 15 residues. After removal of 4 bases from V and 4 bases from J, the junction contained 5 bases not matched to a gene.